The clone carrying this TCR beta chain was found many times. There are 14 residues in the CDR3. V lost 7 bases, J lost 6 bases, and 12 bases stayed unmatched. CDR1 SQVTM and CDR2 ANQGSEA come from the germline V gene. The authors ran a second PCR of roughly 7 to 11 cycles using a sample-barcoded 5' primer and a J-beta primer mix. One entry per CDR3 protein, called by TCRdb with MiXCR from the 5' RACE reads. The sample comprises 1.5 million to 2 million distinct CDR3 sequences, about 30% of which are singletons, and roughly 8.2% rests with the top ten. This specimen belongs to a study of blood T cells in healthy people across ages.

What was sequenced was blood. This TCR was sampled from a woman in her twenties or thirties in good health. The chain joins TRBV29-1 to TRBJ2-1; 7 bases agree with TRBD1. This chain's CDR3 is CSADRALTPNEQFF. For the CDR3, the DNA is TGCAGCGCAGACAGGGCCCTCACCCCCAATGAGCAGTTCTTC.